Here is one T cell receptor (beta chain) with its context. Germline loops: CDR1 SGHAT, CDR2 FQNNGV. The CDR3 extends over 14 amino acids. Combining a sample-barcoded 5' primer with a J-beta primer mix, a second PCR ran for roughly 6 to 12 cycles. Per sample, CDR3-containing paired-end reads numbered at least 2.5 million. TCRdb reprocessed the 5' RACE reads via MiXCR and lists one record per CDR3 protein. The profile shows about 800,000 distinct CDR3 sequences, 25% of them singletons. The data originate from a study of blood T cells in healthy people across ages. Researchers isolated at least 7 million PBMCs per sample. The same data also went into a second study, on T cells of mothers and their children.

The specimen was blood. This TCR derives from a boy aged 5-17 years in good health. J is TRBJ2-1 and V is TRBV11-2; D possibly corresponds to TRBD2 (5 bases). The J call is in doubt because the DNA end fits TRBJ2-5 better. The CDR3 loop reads CASSLGYGIETQYF. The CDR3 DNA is TGTGCCAGCAGCTTAGGTTACGGGATTGAGACCCAGTACTTC.